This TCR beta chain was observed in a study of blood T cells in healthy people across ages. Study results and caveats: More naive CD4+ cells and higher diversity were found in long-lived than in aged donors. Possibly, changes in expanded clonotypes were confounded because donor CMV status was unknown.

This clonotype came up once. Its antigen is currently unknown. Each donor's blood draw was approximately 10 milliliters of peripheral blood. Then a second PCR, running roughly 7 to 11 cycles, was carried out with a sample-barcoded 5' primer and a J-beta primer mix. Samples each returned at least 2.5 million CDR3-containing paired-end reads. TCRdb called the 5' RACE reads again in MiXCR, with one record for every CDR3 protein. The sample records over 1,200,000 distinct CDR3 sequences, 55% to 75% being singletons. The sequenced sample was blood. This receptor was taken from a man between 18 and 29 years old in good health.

CDR3 sequence reads: CAITRTDGYEQYF. In DNA, the CDR3 is TGTGCCATCACGAGGACGGATGGATACGAGCAGTACTTC. J is TRBJ2-7 and V is TRBV10-3, with unresolved D. CDR1 is ENHRY and CDR2 is SYGVKD in the germline V gene. The CDR3 covers 13 residues. The germline V and J ends were trimmed by 7 bases and 4 bases, with 14 bases remaining between them.